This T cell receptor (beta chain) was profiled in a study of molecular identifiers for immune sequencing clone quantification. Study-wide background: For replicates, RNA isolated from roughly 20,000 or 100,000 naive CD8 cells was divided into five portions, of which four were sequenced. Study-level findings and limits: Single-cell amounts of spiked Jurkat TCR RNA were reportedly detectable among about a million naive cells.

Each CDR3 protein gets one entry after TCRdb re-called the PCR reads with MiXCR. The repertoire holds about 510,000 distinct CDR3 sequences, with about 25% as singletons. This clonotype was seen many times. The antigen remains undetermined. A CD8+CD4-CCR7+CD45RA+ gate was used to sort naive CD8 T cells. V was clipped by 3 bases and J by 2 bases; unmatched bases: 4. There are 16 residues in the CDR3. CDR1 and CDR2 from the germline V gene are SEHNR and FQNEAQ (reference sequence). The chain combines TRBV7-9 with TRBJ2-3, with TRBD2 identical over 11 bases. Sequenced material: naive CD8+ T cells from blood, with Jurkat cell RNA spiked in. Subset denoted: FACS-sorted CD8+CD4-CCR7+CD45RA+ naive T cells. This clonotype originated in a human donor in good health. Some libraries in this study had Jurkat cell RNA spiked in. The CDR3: CASSLGLADITDTQYF. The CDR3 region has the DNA TGTGCCAGCAGCTTGGGACTAGCGGATATCACAGATACGCAGTATTTT.